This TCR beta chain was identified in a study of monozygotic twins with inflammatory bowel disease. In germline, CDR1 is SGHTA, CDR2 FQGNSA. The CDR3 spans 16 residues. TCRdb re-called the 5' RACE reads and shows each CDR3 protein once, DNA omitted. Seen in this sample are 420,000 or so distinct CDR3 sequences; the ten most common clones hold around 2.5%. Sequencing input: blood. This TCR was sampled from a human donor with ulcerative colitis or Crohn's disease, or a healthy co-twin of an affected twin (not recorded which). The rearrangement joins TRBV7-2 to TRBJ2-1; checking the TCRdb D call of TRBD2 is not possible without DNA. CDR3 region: CASSWGLAGGDNEQFF.